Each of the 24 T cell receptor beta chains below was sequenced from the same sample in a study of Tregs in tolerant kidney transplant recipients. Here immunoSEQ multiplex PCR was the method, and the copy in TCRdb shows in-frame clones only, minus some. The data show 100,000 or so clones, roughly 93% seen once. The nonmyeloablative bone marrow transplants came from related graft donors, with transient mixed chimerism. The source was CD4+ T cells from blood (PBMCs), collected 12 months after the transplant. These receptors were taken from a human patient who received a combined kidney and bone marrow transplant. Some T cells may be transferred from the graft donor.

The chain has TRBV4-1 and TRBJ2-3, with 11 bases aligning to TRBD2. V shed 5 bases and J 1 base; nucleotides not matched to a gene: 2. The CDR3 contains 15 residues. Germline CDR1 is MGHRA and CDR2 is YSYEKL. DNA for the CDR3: TGCGCCAGCAGCTTTAGCGGGAGGGGCACAGATACGCAGTATTTT. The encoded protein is CASSFSGRGTDTQYF.

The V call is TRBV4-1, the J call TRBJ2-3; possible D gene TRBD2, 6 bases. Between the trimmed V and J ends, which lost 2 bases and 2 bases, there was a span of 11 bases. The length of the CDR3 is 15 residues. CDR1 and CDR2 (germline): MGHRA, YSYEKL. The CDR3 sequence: CASSQPGLLTDTQYF. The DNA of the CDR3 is TGCGCCAGCAGCCAACCGGGACTTCTCACAGATACGCAGTATTTT.

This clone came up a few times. The CDR3 bases are TGTGCCAGCAGCCCGGCTGGGACAGCCTCTGGAAACACCATATATTTT. Translation: CASSPAGTASGNTIYF. V and J are TRBV6-6 and TRBJ1-3; 7 positions agree with TRBD1. The CDR3 has 16 amino acids. V lost 6 bases, J lost 0 bases, and 8 bases stayed unmatched. CDR1 is MNHNY, CDR2 SVGAGI, per germline (reference sequence).

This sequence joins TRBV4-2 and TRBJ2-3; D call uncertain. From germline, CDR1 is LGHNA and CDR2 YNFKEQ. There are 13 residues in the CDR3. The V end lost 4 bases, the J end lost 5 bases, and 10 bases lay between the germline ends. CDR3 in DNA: TGTGCCAGCAGCCTTCGAAGAGGAGATACGCAGTATTTT. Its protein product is CASSLRRGDTQYF.

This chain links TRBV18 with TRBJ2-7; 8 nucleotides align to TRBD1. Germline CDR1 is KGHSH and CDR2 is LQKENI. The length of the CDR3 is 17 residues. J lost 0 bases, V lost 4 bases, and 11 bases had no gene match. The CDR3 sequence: CASSRGQGSSSSYEQYF. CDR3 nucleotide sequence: TGTGCCAGCTCACGAGGACAGGGCTCTTCTAGCTCCTACGAGCAGTACTTC.

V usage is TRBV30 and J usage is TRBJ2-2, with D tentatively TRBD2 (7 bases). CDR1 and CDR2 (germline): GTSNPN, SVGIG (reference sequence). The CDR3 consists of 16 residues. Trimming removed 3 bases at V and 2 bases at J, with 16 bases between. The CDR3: CAWRGRGAPNTGELFF. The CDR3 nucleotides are TGTGCCTGGAGGGGACGGGGGGCCCCAAACACCGGGGAGCTGTTTTTT.

CDR3 protein: CASSPGQPGGNYGYTF. CDR3 coding DNA: TGTGCCAGCTCACCGGGACAGCCTGGGGGTAACTATGGCTACACCTTC. This chain connects TRBV18 to TRBJ1-2; 7 bases are shared with TRBD1. The CDR3 covers 16 residues. Germline trimming cut 3 bases from V and 1 base from J; bases unmatched to any gene: 8. CDR1 and CDR2 from the germline V gene are KGHSH and LQKENI.

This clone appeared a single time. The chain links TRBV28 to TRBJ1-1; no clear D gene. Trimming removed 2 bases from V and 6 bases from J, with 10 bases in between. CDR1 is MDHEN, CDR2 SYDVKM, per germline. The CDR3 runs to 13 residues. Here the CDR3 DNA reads TGTGCCAGCAGTTTACCTCAGAGGGCTGAAGCTTTCTTT. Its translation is CASSLPQRAEAFF.

DNA for the CDR3: TGTGCCAGCAGCTTAGACCTCCCAGGTTCACCCCTCCACTTT. Translation: CASSLDLPGSPLHF. The chain carries TRBV11-3 and TRBJ1-6, with D unresolved. The CDR3 sequence is 14 residues long. CDR1 is SGHNT, CDR2 YENEEA, per germline. V lost 0 bases and J 9 bases, leaving 9 bases between the germline ends.

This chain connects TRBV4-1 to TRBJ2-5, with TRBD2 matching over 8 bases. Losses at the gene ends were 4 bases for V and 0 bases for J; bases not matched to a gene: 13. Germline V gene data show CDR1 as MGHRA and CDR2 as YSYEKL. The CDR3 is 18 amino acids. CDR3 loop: CASSLAPVSGAHQETQYF. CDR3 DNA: TGCGCCAGCAGCCTCGCTCCGGTTAGCGGGGCACACCAAGAGACCCAGTACTTC.

This CDR3 is CASSEVRDRVSYEQYF. Written as DNA, the CDR3 is TGTGCCAGCAGTGAAGTCCGGGACAGGGTCTCCTACGAGCAGTACTTC. The V gene is TRBV6-1, the J gene TRBJ2-7; 9 bases align to TRBD1. V lost 1 base to trimming and J lost 0 bases; unmatched junction nucleotides: 4. This CDR3 has 16 residues. Germline V gene sequence: CDR1 MNHNS, CDR2 SASEGT.

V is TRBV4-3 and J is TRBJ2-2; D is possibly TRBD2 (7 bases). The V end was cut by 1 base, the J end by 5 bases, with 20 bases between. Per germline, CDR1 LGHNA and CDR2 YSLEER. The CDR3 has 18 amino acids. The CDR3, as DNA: TGCGCCAGCAGCCAAGTGGGATGGGGGGGCCTTAGGACCGGGGAGCTGTTTTTT. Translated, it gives CASSQVGWGGLRTGELFF.

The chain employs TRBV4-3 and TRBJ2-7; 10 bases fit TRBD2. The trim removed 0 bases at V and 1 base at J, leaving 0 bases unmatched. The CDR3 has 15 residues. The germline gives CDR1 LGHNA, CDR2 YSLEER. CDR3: CASSQDSGGSYEQYF. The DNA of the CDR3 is TGCGCCAGCAGCCAAGATAGCGGGGGGTCCTACGAGCAGTACTTC.

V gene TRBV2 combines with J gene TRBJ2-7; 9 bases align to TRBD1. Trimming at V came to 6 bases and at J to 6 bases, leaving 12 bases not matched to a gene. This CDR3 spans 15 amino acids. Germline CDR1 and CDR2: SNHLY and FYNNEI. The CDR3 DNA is TGTGCCAGCAGGGTAATCCGGGACAGGGTTCGCGAGCAGTACTTC. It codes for CASRVIRDRVREQYF.

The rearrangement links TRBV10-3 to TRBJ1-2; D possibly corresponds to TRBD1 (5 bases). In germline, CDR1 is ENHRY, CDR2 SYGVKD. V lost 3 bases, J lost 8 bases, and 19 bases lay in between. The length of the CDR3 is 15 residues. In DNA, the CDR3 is TGTGCCATCAGTGATCCGGGACTGAAGGCGGAGGGCTACACCTTC. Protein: CAISDPGLKAEGYTF.

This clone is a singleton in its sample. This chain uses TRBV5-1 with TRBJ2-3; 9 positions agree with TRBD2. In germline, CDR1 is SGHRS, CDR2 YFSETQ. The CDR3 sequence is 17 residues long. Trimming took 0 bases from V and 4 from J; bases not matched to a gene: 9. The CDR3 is CASSLGPRGGASDTQYF. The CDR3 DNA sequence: TGCGCCAGCAGCTTGGGCCCGCGCGGGGGGGCCTCAGATACGCAGTATTTT.

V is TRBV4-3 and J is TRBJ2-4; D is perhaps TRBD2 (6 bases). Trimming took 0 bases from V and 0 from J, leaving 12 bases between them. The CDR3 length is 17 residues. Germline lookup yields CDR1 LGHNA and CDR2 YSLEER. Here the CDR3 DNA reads TGCGCCAGCAGCCAAGAGTGGGCGGGGAGAGCCAAAAACATTCAGTACTTC. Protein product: CASSQEWAGRAKNIQYF.

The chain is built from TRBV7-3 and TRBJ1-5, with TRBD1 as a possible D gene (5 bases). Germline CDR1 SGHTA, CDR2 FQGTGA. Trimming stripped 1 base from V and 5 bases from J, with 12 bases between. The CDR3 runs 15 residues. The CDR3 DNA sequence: TGTGCCAGCAGCTTAAAGGGTCAGGGTGATCAGCCCCAGCATTTT. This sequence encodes CASSLKGQGDQPQHF. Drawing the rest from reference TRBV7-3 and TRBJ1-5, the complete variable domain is GAGVSQTPSNKVTEKGKYVELRCDPISGHTALYWYRQSLGQGPEFLIYFQGTGAADDSGLPNDRFFAVRPEGSVSTLKIQRTERGDSAVYLCASSLKGQGDQPQHFGDGTRLSIL.

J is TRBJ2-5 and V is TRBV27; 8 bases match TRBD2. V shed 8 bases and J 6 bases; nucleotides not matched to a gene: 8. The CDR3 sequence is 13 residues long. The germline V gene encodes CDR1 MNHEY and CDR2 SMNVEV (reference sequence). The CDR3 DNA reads TGTGCCAGCGGTGGGGGACTAGAGAAGACCCAGTACTTC. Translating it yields CASGGGLEKTQYF.

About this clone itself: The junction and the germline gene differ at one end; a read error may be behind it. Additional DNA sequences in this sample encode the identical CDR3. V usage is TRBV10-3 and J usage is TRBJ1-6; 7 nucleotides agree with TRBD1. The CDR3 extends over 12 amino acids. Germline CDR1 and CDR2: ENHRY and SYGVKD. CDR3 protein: CAIGTANSPLHF. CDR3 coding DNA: TGTGCCATCGGGACAGCTAATTCCCCCCTCCACTTT.

CDR3 sequence reads: CASSPSWGLGTYEQYF. The DNA for the CDR3 is TGTGCCAGCAGCCCCTCTTGGGGACTAGGCACCTACGAGCAGTACTTC. The J gene is TRBJ2-7, the V gene TRBV7-9, with 8 bases identical to TRBD2. CDR1 SEHNR and CDR2 FQNEAQ come from the germline V gene (reference sequence). V shed 5 bases and J 2 bases; nucleotides not matched to a gene: 11. The CDR3 has 16 amino acids.

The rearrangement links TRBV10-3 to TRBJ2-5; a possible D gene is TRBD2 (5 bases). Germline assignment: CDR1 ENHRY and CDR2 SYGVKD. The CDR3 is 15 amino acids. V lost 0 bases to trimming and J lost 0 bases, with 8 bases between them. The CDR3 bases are TGTGCCATCAGTGAGTCGAGACTAAACCAAGAGACCCAGTACTTC. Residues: CAISESRLNQETQYF.

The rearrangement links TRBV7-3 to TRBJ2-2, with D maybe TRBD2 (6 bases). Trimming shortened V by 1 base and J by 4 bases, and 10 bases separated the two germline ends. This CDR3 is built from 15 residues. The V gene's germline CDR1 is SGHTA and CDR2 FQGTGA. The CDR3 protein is CASSLNGGGTGELFF. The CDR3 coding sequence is TGTGCCAGCAGCTTAAACGGGGGTGGCACCGGGGAGCTGTTTTTT.

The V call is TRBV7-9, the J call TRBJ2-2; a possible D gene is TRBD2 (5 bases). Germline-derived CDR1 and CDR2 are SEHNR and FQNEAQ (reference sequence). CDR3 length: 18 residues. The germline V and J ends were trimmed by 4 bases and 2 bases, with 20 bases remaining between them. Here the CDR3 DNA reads TGTGCCAGCAGCTCACCTAAGCGGTTACCTATAAACACCGGGGAGCTGTTTTTT. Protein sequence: CASSSPKRLPINTGELFF.